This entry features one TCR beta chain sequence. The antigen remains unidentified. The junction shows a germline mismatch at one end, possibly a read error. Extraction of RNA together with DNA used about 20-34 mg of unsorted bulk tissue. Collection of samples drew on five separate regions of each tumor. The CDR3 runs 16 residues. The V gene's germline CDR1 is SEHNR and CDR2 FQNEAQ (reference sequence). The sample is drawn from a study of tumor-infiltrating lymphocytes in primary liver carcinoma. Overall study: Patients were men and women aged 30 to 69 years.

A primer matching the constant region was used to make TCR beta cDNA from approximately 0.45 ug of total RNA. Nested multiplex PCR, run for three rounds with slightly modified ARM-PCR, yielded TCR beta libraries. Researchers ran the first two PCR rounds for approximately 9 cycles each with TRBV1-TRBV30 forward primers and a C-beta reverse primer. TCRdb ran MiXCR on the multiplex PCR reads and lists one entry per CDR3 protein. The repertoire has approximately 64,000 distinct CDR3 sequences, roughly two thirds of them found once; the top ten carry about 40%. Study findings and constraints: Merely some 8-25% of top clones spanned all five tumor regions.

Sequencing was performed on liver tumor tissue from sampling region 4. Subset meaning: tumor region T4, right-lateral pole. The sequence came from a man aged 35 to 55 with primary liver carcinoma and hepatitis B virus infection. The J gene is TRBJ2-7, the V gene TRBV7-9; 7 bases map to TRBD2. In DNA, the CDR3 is TGTGCCAGCAACTTAGGAACGAGCGGGAACTCCTGCGAGCAGTACTTC. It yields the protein CASNLGTSGNSCEQYF. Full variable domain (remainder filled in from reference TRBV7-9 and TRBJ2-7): DTGVSQNPRHKITKRGQNVTFRCDPISEHNRLYWYRQTLGQGPEFLTYFQNEAQLEKSRLLSDRFSAERPKGSFSTLEIQRTEQGDSAMYLCASNLGTSGNSCEQYFGPGTRLTVT.